This TCR beta chain was sequenced in a study of cytomegalovirus exposure and HLA in healthy donors. Findings of the study overall: An analysis that came later showed most CMV-associated TCR beta chains appearing HLA-restricted.

Donors sampled were nominally healthy, though unrecorded immune exposures were likely. Germline loops: CDR1 MNHNS, CDR2 SASEGT. V dropped 0 bases and J dropped 3 bases, with 14 bases sitting between them. CDR3 length equals 16 residues. As concerns this clone: Its antigen remains unknown. Other DNA sequences in this sample translate to the same CDR3.

The study ran its PCR with 60 Vbeta and 13 Jbeta primers. Assay: immunoSEQ multiplex PCR; the TCRdb copy retains only in-frame clones and omits some. The listing contains about 33,000 clones. This rearrangement joins TRBV6-1 to TRBJ1-2; D ambiguous. The sequenced material came from PBMCs. This clonotype originated in a man aged 35-49 years in good health and CMV-seronegative. This chain's CDR3 is CASSEAGGSAHYGYTF. The CDR3 coding sequence is TGTGCCAGCAGTGAAGCGGGAGGCTCAGCCCACTATGGCTACACCTTC.